The sequence of this T cell receptor (beta chain) was determined in a study of identical twins. Study-wide findings and caveats: Fewer insertions marked abundant cord blood beta clonotypes; young adult naive trended weakly, memory not at all. Potential partial confounding of zero-insertion analyses by invariant MAIT and iNKT cells was noted.

All donors were healthy Caucasians. Germline V gene data show CDR1 as MNHEY and CDR2 as SMNVEV (reference sequence). CDR3 length: 13 residues. The V gene lost 3 bases and the J gene lost 9 bases, with 12 bases spanning the gap. This clonotype appeared a few times. Its antigen is still unknown. MiXCR was run by TCRdb on the 5' RACE reads, yielding one entry per CDR3 protein. The repertoire holds roughly 1.6 million distinct CDR3 sequences, about 32% seen once, with around 0.25% in the top ten. The TCR comes from a newborn girl in good health. This chain links TRBV27 with TRBJ2-1; D remains unclear. The specimen sequenced was cord blood. CDR3 protein: CASSFSKSREQFF. The DNA for the CDR3 is TGTGCCAGCAGTTTTTCTAAGAGCCGTGAGCAGTTCTTC.